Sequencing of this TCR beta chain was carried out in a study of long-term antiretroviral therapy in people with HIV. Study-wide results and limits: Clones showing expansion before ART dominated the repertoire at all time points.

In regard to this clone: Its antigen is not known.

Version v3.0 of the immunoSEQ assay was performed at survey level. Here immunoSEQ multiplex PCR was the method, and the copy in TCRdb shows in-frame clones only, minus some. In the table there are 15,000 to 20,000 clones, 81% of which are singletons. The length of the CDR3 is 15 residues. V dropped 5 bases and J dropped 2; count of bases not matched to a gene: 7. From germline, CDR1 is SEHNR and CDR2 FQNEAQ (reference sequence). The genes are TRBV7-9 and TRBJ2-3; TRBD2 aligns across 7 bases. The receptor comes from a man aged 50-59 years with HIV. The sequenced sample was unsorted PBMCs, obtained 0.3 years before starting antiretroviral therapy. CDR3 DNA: TGTGCCAGCAGCCCAATAAGCGGGACCACAGATACGCAGTATTTT. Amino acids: CASSPISGTTDTQYF.